The 32 T cell receptor beta chains below all came from one sample that was sequenced in a study of CD8+ T cells in alopecia areata. cDNA prepared by RNA extraction and subsequent reverse transcription served as the template for sequencing. TCRdb keeps only in-frame clones here, not all; method: immunoSEQ multiplex PCR. In the table there are some 200,000 clones, around 50% of which are singletons. The sample taken for sequencing was CD8+ T cells sorted from blood. These TCRs come from a human donor in good health.

This clone has just one count. A junction boundary mismatches the germline segment, possibly from a read error. The V gene is TRBV10-1, the J gene TRBJ2-7; D is undetermined. This CDR3 region has 9 residues. Germline V gene sequence: CDR1 WNHNN, CDR2 SYGVQD (reference sequence). CDR3 DNA: TGCGCCAGCAGTCGGCCCGGCGACTTC. It codes for CASSRPGDF.

This clone was detected only once. The genes are TRBV6-4 and TRBJ2-5; TRBD2 matches 9 bases. The CDR3 is 13 residues long. Germline V gives CDR1 MRHNA, CDR2 SNTAGT. The V segment lost 7 bases and the J segment 4 bases; nucleotides outside the gene matches: 4. The CDR3 loop is CASKGLATETQYF. The CDR3 DNA is TGTGCCAGCAAAGGACTAGCGACAGAGACCCAGTACTTC.

This clone has more than one count but fewer than ten. The chain has TRBV6-4 and TRBJ2-1; 8 bases fit TRBD1. Unmatched junction bases numbered 8, after V lost 4 bases and J lost 6 bases. This CDR3 is built from 15 residues. Germline-derived CDR1 and CDR2 are MRHNA and SNTAGT. The CDR3 loop reads CASSARTGQGNEQFF. DNA of the CDR3: TGTGCCAGCAGTGCCCGGACAGGGCAAGGCAATGAGCAGTTCTTC.

The chain combines TRBV15 with TRBJ1-2; tentative D call: TRBD1 (6 bases). Germline V gene lookup returns CDR1 LNHNV and CDR2 YYDKDF (reference sequence). The CDR3 extends over 14 amino acids. Trimming pared 5 bases from V and 4 bases from J, leaving 14 bases between. CDR3 in DNA: TGTGCCACCAGCCTCTTAGGGGGATCCTATGGCTACACCTTC. This gives the protein CATSLLGGSYGYTF.

To note about this clone: At one end, the junction sequence differs from germline, possibly due to a read error. For the CDR3, the DNA is TGTGCCAGCAGCCACGACGGGGGAGTGAACACTGAAGCTTTCTTT. Its protein is CASSHDGGVNTEAFF. The gene calls are TRBV4-1 and TRBJ1-1, with D tentatively TRBD1 (5 bases). This CDR3 is built from 15 residues. CDR1 MGHRA and CDR2 YSYEKL come from the germline V gene.

The chain links TRBV7-3 to TRBJ2-1, with D possibly being TRBD2 (6 bases). Germline CDR1 is SGHTA and CDR2 is FQGTGA. V lost 6 bases and J 6 bases, leaving 21 bases between the germline ends. This CDR3 is built from 16 residues. CDR3 DNA: TGTGCCAGCAGTCGTATTCGGGGGATATATAGCAATGAGCAGTTCTTC. Translating it yields CASSRIRGIYSNEQFF.

The chain has TRBV27 and TRBJ2-7; no reliable D call. This CDR3 has 15 amino acids. The V and J ends lost 0 bases and 0 bases respectively, with 9 bases between them. CDR1 is MNHEY, CDR2 SMNVEV, per germline (reference sequence). The CDR3, as DNA: TGTGCCAGCAGTTTATCGGTTGTTAACTCCTACGAGCAGTACTTC. Protein product: CASSLSVVNSYEQYF.

In this sample, this clone turned up a few times. One end of the junction varies from germline; a read error may be responsible. The genes are TRBV7-9 and TRBJ1-2; perhaps TRBD1 as D (5 bases). The CDR3 sequence is 17 residues long. Germline CDR1 reads SEHNR; CDR2 reads FQNEAQ (reference sequence). CDR3 in amino acids: CASSLGGRGRRNSGYTF. CDR3 nucleotides: TGTGCCAGCAGCTTAGGCGGGCGGGGCAGGAGGAACTCTGGCTACACCTTC.

The table lists this clone with a few counts. This chain links TRBV29-1 with TRBJ1-5; D gene unclear. The CDR3 spans 14 residues. V lost 0 bases and J 11 bases, leaving 17 bases between the germline ends. CDR1 is SQVTM, CDR2 ANQGSEA, per germline. This chain's CDR3 is CSVEDGSLGRAQHF. The CDR3 DNA sequence: TGCAGCGTTGAAGACGGCAGCCTAGGGAGAGCCCAGCATTTT.

CDR3 residues: CASSPSAGPDTQYF. In nucleotides, the CDR3 is TGTGCCAGCAGCCCGTCGGCAGGCCCAGATACGCAGTATTTT. The rearrangement joins TRBV11-2 to TRBJ2-3; D is ambiguous. The CDR3 runs to 14 residues. Germline V gene lookup returns CDR1 SGHAT and CDR2 FQNNGV. V gave up 5 bases and J gave up 4 bases, with 13 bases separating them.

The rearrangement links TRBV27 to TRBJ2-5, with D possibly being TRBD1 or TRBD2 (5 bases each). CDR3 length: 15 residues. Per the germline V gene, CDR1 is MNHEY and CDR2 is SMNVEV (reference sequence). Trimming left V 0 bases short and J 4 bases short, with 12 bases between. In nucleotides, the CDR3 is TGTGCCAGCAGTTTATCGGGGGTCCAGGGAGAGACCCAGTACTTC. Protein sequence: CASSLSGVQGETQYF.

The V call is TRBV5-6, the J call TRBJ1-1; the match to TRBD1 covers 7 bases. Germline V gives CDR1 SGHDT, CDR2 YYEEEE. With 3 bases clipped from V and 7 bases from J, the junction kept 3 bases outside the gene matches. CDR3 length: 12 amino acids. The CDR3 DNA follows: TGTGCCAGCAGCTGGGGGACAGATGAAGCTTTCTTT. This sequence encodes CASSWGTDEAFF. The variable domain in full, completed from reference TRBV5-6 and TRBJ1-1, reads DAGVTQSPTHLIKTRGQQVTLRCSPKSGHDTVSWYQQALGQGPQFIFQYYEEEERQRGNFPDRFSGHQFPNYSSELNVNALLLGDSALYLCASSWGTDEAFFGQGTRLTVV.

This rearrangement joins TRBV2 to TRBJ2-1; TRBD2 agrees at 8 bases. V shed 5 bases and J 7 bases; nucleotides not matched to a gene: 13. Germline V gene sequence: CDR1 SNHLY, CDR2 FYNNEI. The CDR3 consists of 16 residues. The CDR3 DNA is TGTGCCAGCAGTATTACTAGAACGGGGGGGCCAAATGAGCAGTTCTTC. Translating gives CASSITRTGGPNEQFF.

This chain joins TRBV15 and TRBJ2-1; a weak D match, TRBD1 (7 bases). CDR1 is LNHNV and CDR2 is YYDKDF in the germline V gene (reference sequence). The CDR3 runs to 18 residues. With 4 bases removed from V and 7 bases from J, the gap between germline ends came to 26 bases. This CDR3 is CATSTPGAGGPSRNEQFF. CDR3 coding DNA: TGTGCCACCAGCACCCCGGGGGCAGGGGGGCCCTCGAGGAATGAGCAGTTCTTC. Combining the CDR3 with reference TRBV15 and TRBJ2-1 gives the whole variable domain DAMVIQNPRYQVTQFGKPVTLSCSQTLNHNVMYWYQQKSSQAPKLLFHYYDKDFNNEADTPDNFQSRRPNTSFCFLDIRSPGLGDTAMYLCATSTPGAGGPSRNEQFFGPGTRLTVL.

This sequence joins TRBV29-1 and TRBJ1-5; D is undetermined. This CDR3 spans 13 amino acids. Germline V gene lookup returns CDR1 SQVTM and CDR2 ANQGSEA. V was clipped by 6 bases and J by 0 bases, with 9 bases between them. The CDR3 sequence: CSVGYNSNQPQHF. The CDR3 bases are TGCAGCGTCGGGTACAATAGCAATCAGCCCCAGCATTTT.

The chain carries TRBV20-1 and TRBJ1-1; D unclear. V lost 6 bases and J lost 4, with 9 bases in between. This CDR3 is built from 11 residues. The germline gives CDR1 DFQATT, CDR2 SNEGSKA (reference sequence). The CDR3 DNA reads TGCAGTGCCAAATGGGGCACTGAAGCTTTCTTT. Protein: CSAKWGTEAFF.

This clone was recorded once. This chain joins TRBV5-6 and TRBJ2-1, with a possible D match to TRBD2 (5 bases). Germline V gives CDR1 SGHDT, CDR2 YYEEEE. This CDR3 comprises 14 residues. V was clipped by 2 bases and J by 1 base, with 7 bases between them. The DNA of the CDR3 is TGTGCCAGCAGCTTCGGGGATTCCTACAATGAGCAGTTCTTC. Translated, it gives CASSFGDSYNEQFF.

This chain links TRBV29-1 with TRBJ2-7; tentative D call: TRBD1 (5 bases). Germline values: CDR1 SQVTM, CDR2 ANQGSEA. The CDR3 has 11 residues. Trimming took off 3 bases at V and 5 bases at J, with 8 bases between the two ends. The CDR3 region is CSVDQGNEQYF. The CDR3 bases are TGCAGCGTTGATCAGGGTAACGAGCAGTACTTC.

This clone was observed a handful of times. The chain links TRBV27 to TRBJ1-2; weak D call: TRBD1 (6 bases). CDR3 length equals 14 residues. The germline CDR1 and CDR2 sequences are MNHEY and SMNVEV (reference sequence). V lost 0 bases and J 5 bases, leaving 10 bases between the germline ends. CDR3: CASSLSFQGYGYTF. As DNA, the CDR3 is TGTGCCAGCAGTTTATCCTTCCAGGGGTATGGCTACACCTTC.

V usage is TRBV6-5 and J usage is TRBJ2-1; a weak D match, TRBD2 (5 bases). The CDR3 spans 12 residues. The germline CDR1 and CDR2 sequences are MNHEY and SVGAGI. The V and J ends lost 6 bases and 4 bases respectively, with 7 bases between them. In DNA, the CDR3 is TGTGCCAGCAGGACGGGATACAATGAGCAGTTCTTC. As protein: CASRTGYNEQFF.

The chain recombines TRBV29-1 with TRBJ2-1; 7 bases align to TRBD2. V lost 6 bases and J lost 6; bases outside the gene matches: 2. The CDR3 totals 11 residues. The germline CDR1 and CDR2 sequences are SQVTM and ANQGSEA. The CDR3 is CSVGGSNEQFF. The CDR3 DNA reads TGCAGCGTCGGGGGGTCCAATGAGCAGTTCTTC.

Of note for this clone: The same CDR3 is also encoded by other DNA sequences in this sample. This chain links TRBV4-1 with TRBJ2-7; the D gene is possibly TRBD1 (6 bases). The V end lost 0 bases, the J end lost 2 bases, and 11 bases lay between the germline ends. The germline gives CDR1 MGHRA, CDR2 YSYEKL. CDR3 length: 15 residues. In DNA, the CDR3 is TGCGCCAGCAGCCAAGATAGCAGGGGAACCTACGAGCAGTACTTC. Amino acid sequence: CASSQDSRGTYEQYF.

The chain carries TRBV4-2 and TRBJ1-6; D uncertain. Between the trimmed V and J ends, which lost 2 bases and 16 bases, there was a span of 18 bases. CDR3 length: 14 residues. Per the germline V gene, CDR1 is LGHNA and CDR2 is YNFKEQ. CDR3 loop: CASSQLRAPEILHF. CDR3 bases: TGTGCCAGCAGCCAACTCCGGGCCCCTGAAATTCTCCACTTT.

The sample holds a few counts of this clone. V is TRBV19 and J is TRBJ2-1; TRBD1 is a possible D gene (6 bases). The CDR3 runs to 16 residues. V gave up 7 bases and J gave up 0 bases, with 16 bases separating them. Germline V lookup: CDR1 LNHDA, CDR2 SQIVND (reference sequence). The CDR3 DNA is TGTGCCAGTACCCGACGGACAGAGAGCTCCTACAATGAGCAGTTCTTC. It specifies CASTRRTESSYNEQFF.

This clone came up a few times. At the DNA level, this CDR3 is encoded by other sequences in the same sample as well. This rearrangement joins TRBV5-1 to TRBJ2-7, with 9 positions matching TRBD1. Germline V gene sequence: CDR1 SGHRS, CDR2 YFSETQ. The length of the CDR3 is 14 residues. With 2 bases clipped from V and 1 base from J, the junction kept 1 base outside the gene matches. Here the CDR3 DNA reads TGCGCCAGCAGCTTCGGGACAGGGTCCTACGAGCAGTACTTC. It is translated as CASSFGTGSYEQYF.

V is TRBV7-9 and J is TRBJ1-6; 7 bases align to TRBD1. CDR1 is SEHNR and CDR2 is FQNEAQ in the germline V gene (reference sequence). The CDR3 is 15 amino acids. With V trimmed by 6 bases and J by 6 bases, 8 bases remained unmatched. CDR3 sequence: CASSPEGAGNSPLHF. In nucleotides, the CDR3 is TGTGCCAGCAGTCCTGAGGGGGCCGGTAATTCACCCCTCCACTTT. The full variable domain, with the rest looked up from reference TRBV7-9 and TRBJ1-6, is DTGVSQNPRHKITKRGQNVTFRCDPISEHNRLYWYRQTLGQGPEFLTYFQNEAQLEKSRLLSDRFSAERPKGSFSTLEIQRTEQGDSAMYLCASSPEGAGNSPLHFGNGTRLTVT.

This clone was seen once. The rearrangement joins TRBV29-1 to TRBJ2-3, with 7 bases matching TRBD1. The CDR3 extends over 18 amino acids. J gave up 5 bases and V 4 bases, and 21 bases lay outside the gene matches. CDR1 and CDR2 (germline): SQVTM, ANQGSEA. CDR3 DNA: TGCAGCGTTGGGGGTGCTGGACAGGTCCTAGCCCGTGGAGATACGCAGTATTTT. This codes for CSVGGAGQVLARGDTQYF.

The rearrangement uses TRBV13 and TRBJ2-7; 15 positions match TRBD2. The CDR3 has 14 amino acids. The germline V gene encodes CDR1 PRHDT and CDR2 FYEKMQ (reference sequence). The V and J ends lost 5 bases and 13 bases, in that order; junction bases with no gene match: 9. The CDR3 bases are TGTGCCAGCAGCCCGGGACTAGCGGGGGGTCCTGTTTACTTC. It translates to CASSPGLAGGPVYF.

CDR3 loop: CSAKDSGNTIYF. The CDR3 region has the DNA TGCAGCGCCAAGGACAGTGGAAACACCATATATTTT. The chain links TRBV29-1 to TRBJ1-3, with D possibly matching TRBD1 (6 bases). CDR3 length equals 12 residues. Trimming removed 7 bases from V and 3 bases from J, with 10 bases in between. The germline CDR1 and CDR2 sequences are SQVTM and ANQGSEA.

V is TRBV9 and J is TRBJ1-1; D is unresolved. Trimming removed 1 base at V and 3 bases at J, with 4 bases between. Germline CDR1 is SGDLS and CDR2 is YYNGEE. CDR3 length: 12 amino acids. This chain's CDR3 is CASSVLDTEAFF. CDR3 in DNA: TGTGCCAGCAGCGTATTAGACACTGAAGCTTTCTTT.

The J gene is TRBJ2-6, the V gene TRBV19; no definite D call. This CDR3 is 11 amino acids long. V was cut by 5 bases and J by 4 bases, with 0 bases left in between. Germline assignment: CDR1 LNHDA and CDR2 SQIVND (reference sequence). CDR3 nucleotide sequence: TGTGCCAGTAGTGGGGCCAACGTCCTGACTTTC. It encodes CASSGANVLTF.

The rearrangement links TRBV7-9 to TRBJ1-1; no clear D. Germline V lookup: CDR1 SEHNR, CDR2 FQNEAQ (reference sequence). Trimming took 11 bases from V and 6 from J, leaving 13 bases between them. There are 11 residues in the CDR3. CDR3 sequence: CADQVGPEAFF. The DNA for the CDR3 is TGTGCCGACCAGGTTGGCCCTGAAGCTTTCTTT.